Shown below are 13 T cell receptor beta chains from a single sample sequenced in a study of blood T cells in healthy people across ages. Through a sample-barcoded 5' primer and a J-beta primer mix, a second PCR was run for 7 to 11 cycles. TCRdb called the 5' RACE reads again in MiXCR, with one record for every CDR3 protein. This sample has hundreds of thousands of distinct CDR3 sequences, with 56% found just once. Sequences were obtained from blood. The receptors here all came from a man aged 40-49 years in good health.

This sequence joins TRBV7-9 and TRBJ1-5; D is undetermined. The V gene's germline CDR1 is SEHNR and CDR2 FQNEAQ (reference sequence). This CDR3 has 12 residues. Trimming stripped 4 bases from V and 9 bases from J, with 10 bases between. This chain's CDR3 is CASSSLVGPQHF. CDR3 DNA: TGTGCCAGCAGCTCCTTGGTTGGGCCCCAGCATTTT.

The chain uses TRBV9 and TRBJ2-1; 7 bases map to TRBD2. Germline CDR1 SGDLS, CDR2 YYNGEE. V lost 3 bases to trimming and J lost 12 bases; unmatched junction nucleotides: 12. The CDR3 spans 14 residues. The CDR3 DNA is TGTGCCAGCAGCGGCGTAGATCGAGCGGGGTGGCAGTTCTTC. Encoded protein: CASSGVDRAGWQFF. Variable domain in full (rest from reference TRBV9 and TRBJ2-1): DSGVTQTPKHLITATGQRVTLRCSPRSGDLSVYWYQQSLDQGLQFLIQYYNGEERAKGNILERFSAQQFPDLHSELNLSSLELGDSALYFCASSGVDRAGWQFFGPGTRLTVL.

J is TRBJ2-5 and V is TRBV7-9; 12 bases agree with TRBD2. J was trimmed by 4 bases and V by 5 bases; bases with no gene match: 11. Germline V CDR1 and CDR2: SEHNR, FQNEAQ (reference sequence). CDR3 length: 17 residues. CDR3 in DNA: TGTGCCAGCAGCCTGGGACTAGCGGGCAAAAAGGGAGAGACCCAGTACTTC. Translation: CASSLGLAGKKGETQYF.

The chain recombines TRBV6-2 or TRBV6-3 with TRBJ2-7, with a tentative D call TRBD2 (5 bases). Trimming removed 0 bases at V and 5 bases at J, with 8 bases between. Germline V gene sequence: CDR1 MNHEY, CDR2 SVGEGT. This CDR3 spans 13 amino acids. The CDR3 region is CASSYSMRDEQYF. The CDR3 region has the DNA TGTGCCAGCAGTTACTCGATGCGGGACGAGCAGTACTTC.

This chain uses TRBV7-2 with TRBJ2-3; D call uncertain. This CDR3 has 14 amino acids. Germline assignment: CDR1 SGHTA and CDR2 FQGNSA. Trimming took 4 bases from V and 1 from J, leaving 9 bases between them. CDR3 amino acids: CASSSSSRTDTQYF. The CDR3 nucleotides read TGTGCCAGCAGCTCAAGCTCTCGCACAGATACGCAGTATTTT.

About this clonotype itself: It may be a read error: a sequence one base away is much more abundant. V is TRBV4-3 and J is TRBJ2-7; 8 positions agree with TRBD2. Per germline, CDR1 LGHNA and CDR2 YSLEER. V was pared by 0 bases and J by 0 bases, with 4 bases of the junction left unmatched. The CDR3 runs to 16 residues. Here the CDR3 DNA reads TGCGCCAGCAGCCAAGAAACTAGCGGATTCTCCTACGAGCAGTACTTC. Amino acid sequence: CASSQETSGFSYEQYF.

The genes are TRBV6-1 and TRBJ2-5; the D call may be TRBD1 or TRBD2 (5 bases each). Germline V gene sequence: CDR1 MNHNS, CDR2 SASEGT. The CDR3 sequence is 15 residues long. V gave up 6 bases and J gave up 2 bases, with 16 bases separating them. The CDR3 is CASRGWGWAQETQYF. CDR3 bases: TGTGCCAGCAGAGGATGGGGGTGGGCTCAAGAGACCCAGTACTTC.

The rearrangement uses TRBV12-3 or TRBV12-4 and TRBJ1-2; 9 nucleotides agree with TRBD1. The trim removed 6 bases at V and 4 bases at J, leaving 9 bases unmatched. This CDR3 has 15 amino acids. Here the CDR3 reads CASSVTEQGAYGYTF. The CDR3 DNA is TGTGCCAGCAGCGTAACGGAACAGGGGGCCTATGGCTACACCTTC.

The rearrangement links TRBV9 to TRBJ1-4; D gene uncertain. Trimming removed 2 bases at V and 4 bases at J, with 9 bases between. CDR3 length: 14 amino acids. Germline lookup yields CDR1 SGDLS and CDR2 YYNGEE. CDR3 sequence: CASSVSASNEKLFF. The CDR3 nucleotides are TGTGCCAGCAGCGTTTCGGCAAGTAATGAAAAACTGTTTTTT.

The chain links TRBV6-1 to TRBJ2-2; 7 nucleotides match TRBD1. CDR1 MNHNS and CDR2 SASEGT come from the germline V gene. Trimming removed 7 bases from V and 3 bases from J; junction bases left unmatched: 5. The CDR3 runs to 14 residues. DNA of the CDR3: TGTGCCAGCAAAACAGGGGTTGACACCGGGGAGCTGTTTTTT. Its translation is CASKTGVDTGELFF.

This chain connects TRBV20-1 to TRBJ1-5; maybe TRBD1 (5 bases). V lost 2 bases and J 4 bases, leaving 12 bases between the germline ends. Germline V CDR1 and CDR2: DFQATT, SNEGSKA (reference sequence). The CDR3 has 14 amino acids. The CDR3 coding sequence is TGCAGTGCTAGATTAGGTGGGGGTAATCAGCCCCAGCATTTT. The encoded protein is CSARLGGGNQPQHF.

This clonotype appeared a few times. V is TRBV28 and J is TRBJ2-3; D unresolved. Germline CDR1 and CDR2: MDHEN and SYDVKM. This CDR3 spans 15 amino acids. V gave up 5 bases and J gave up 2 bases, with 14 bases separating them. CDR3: CASSIFSLSTDTQYF. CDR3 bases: TGTGCCAGCAGTATATTTAGTTTATCCACAGATACGCAGTATTTT.

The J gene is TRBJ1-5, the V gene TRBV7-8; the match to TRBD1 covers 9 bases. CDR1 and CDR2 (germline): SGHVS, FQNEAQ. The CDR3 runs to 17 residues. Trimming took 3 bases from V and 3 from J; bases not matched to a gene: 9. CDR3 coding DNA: TGTGCCAGCAGCTTCCCGGGGACAGGGCCCTCCAATCAGCCCCAGCATTTT. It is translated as CASSFPGTGPSNQPQHF.